The 8 T cell receptor beta chains below come from one sample, sequenced in a study of identical twins. TCRdb called the 5' RACE reads again in MiXCR, with one record for every CDR3 protein. The table has around 690,000 distinct CDR3 sequences, roughly 20% seen once. Another study also made use of these data, one on T cells expressing NK-cell markers.

What was sequenced was PBMCs. The receptors stem from a woman between 18 and 29 years old in good health.

There are a few counts of this clonotype. V usage is TRBV5-1 and J usage is TRBJ2-1, with 10 nucleotides matching TRBD2. Germline V lookup: CDR1 SGHRS, CDR2 YFSETQ. Trimming at V came to 0 bases and at J to 2 bases, leaving 2 bases not matched to a gene. CDR3 length: 16 amino acids. The CDR3 coding sequence is TGCGCCAGCAGCTTGGTTCTAGCGGGGGCCTACAATGAGCAGTTCTTC. This gives the protein CASSLVLAGAYNEQFF.

The CDR3 spells CASSSKGRETQYF. The CDR3 coding sequence is TGTGCCAGCAGTTCTAAGGGTCGGGAGACCCAGTACTTC. The gene calls are TRBV12-3 or TRBV12-4 and TRBJ2-5; D is unresolved. The CDR3 is made up of 13 amino acids. The V end lost 4 bases, the J end lost 5 bases, and 11 bases lay between the germline ends.

This clonotype was picked up many times. The V gene is TRBV3-1, the J gene TRBJ2-7; D uncertain. This CDR3 region has 14 residues. The V and J ends lost 3 bases and 0 bases respectively, with 9 bases between them. Germline V gene lookup returns CDR1 LGHDT and CDR2 YNNKEL (reference sequence). CDR3 protein: CASSHIQISYEQYF. The CDR3 nucleotides are TGTGCCAGCAGCCATATACAGATCTCCTACGAGCAGTACTTC.

This clonotype was seen a few times. This chain uses TRBV20-1 with TRBJ2-5, with a possible D match to TRBD2 (6 bases). This CDR3 spans 13 amino acids. Looked up from germline, CDR1 is DFQATT and CDR2 is SNEGSKA (reference sequence). Trimming took 6 bases from V and 1 from J, leaving 12 bases between them. This CDR3 reads CSAAQLAQETQYF. The CDR3 nucleotides read TGCAGTGCCGCACAACTAGCCCAAGAGACCCAGTACTTC.

The chain recombines TRBV12-2 with TRBJ1-1. TRBV12-2 is a known pseudogene. The CDR3 contains 15 residues. As DNA, the CDR3 is TGTGCAAGTCGCTTAGCGGAAACTATGAACACTGAAGCTTTCTTT. Amino acids: CASRLAETMNTEAFF.

J is TRBJ2-6 and V is TRBV14; a weak D match, TRBD2 (6 bases). Trimming took off 4 bases at V and 4 bases at J, with 14 bases between the two ends. Germline V lookup: CDR1 SGHDN, CDR2 FVKESK. The CDR3 has 16 residues. The CDR3 protein is CASSPRWRAGANVLTF. The CDR3 region has the DNA TGTGCCAGCAGCCCAAGGTGGAGGGCCGGGGCCAACGTCCTGACTTTC.

A few counts support this clonotype. This rearrangement joins TRBV12-3 or TRBV12-4 to TRBJ2-4; TRBD1 might be the D (6 bases). The V and J ends lost 6 bases and 0 bases respectively, with 18 bases between them. CDR3 size: 17 residues. CDR3 residues: CASSPTRGSLAKNIQYF. CDR3 sequence (DNA): TGTGCCAGCAGCCCTACCAGGGGAAGTTTAGCCAAAAACATTCAGTACTTC.

This chain links TRBV10-3 with TRBJ1-4; no definite D call. The germline V and J ends were trimmed by 6 bases and 4 bases, with 9 bases remaining between them. The CDR3 is 13 amino acids. The germline V gene has CDR1 ENHRY and CDR2 SYGVKD. In nucleotides, the CDR3 is TGTGCCATCAGCAGGACCCTTAATGAAAAACTGTTTTTT. It codes for CAISRTLNEKLFF.